Listed below are T cell receptor beta chains from one sample, sequenced in a study of blood T cell repertoires in COVID-19. TCRdb keeps only in-frame clones here, not all; method: immunoSEQ multiplex PCR. The table includes under 15,000 clones, more than 75% detected once. Sequences were obtained from peripheral blood. These receptors originate from a human donor in a cohort sampled during active COVID-19. Both conserved end residues are part of each CDR3. A D gene is named only where the DNA matches it firmly. Some rows have no size entry. The others give once, few or many, or a class for an expanded clone.

TRBV7-2	TRBJ2-7	TRBD2	-	CASSLEGLASSYEQYF	TGTGCCAGCAGCTTAGAGGGACTAGCGTCCTCCTACGAGCAGTACTTC
TRBV5-6	TRBJ2-1	TRBD2	-	CASSLPASGTYNEQFF	TGTGCCAGCAGCTTGCCTGCTAGCGGGACCTACAATGAGCAGTTCTTC
TRBV5-1	TRBJ2-3	TRBD2	-	CASSFSAGGNTDTQYF	TGCGCCAGCAGCTTCTCAGCGGGGGGCAACACAGATACGCAGTATTTT
TRBV27	TRBJ2-3	-	-	CASSFTRTDTQYF	TGTGCCAGCAGTTTCACTCGCACAGATACGCAGTATTTT
TRBV19	TRBJ2-3	TRBD2	-	CASSGRALDTQYF	TGTGCCAGTAGCGGGAGGGCGTTAGATACGCAGTATTTT
TRBV7-9	TRBJ2-7	TRBD1	-	CASSRGQGGSYEQYF	TGTGCCAGCAGCCGCGGACAGGGGGGCTCCTACGAGCAGTACTTC
TRBV28	TRBJ1-1	TRBD1	once	CASSSTGGLVNTEAFF	TGTGCCAGCAGTTCCACAGGGGGCTTGGTGAACACTGAAGCTTTCTTT
TRBV19	TRBJ2-1	-	-	CASLMRADFSYNEQFF	TGTGCCAGTTTAATGAGGGCAGATTTTTCCTACAATGAGCAGTTCTTC
TRBV19	TRBJ1-3	-	-	CASQQRGGIYF	TGTGCCAGCCAGCAGCGGGGCGGCATATATTTT
TRBV7-9	TRBJ2-5	-	-	CASSLVHGETQYF	TGTGCCAGCAGCTTAGTTCACGGGGAGACCCAGTACTTC
TRBV9	TRBJ1-5	-	-	CASSVASTGSVQHF	TGTGCCAGCAGCGTAGCTTCGACTGGGTCAGTCCAGCATTTT
TRBV5-4	TRBJ1-1	-	-	CASSQTYGSLEAFF	TGTGCCAGCAGCCAGACATATGGCAGCCTTGAAGCTTTCTTT
TRBV2	TRBJ2-3	TRBD2	-	CASRTSGNGGDTQYF	TGTGCCAGCAGGACTAGCGGGAACGGGGGAGATACGCAGTATTTT
TRBV14	TRBJ1-6	-	-	CASSQSTGYNSPLHF	TGTGCCAGCAGCCAGTCGACGGGGTATAATTCACCCCTCCACTTT
TRBV10-1	TRBJ1-5	-	few	CASSEGSGDQPQHF	TGCGCCAGCAGTGAGGGTAGCGGCGATCAGCCCCAGCATTTT
TRBV27	TRBJ2-2	-	once	CASSPPSVVGELFF	TGTGCCAGCAGTCCCCCGAGTGTGGTCGGGGAGCTGTTTTTT
TRBV18	TRBJ1-2	-	-	CASSPLLGGGGYTF	TGTGCCAGCTCACCATTGCTGGGGGGAGGAGGCTACACCTTC